This TCR beta chain was observed in a study of CXCR3-negative and CXCR3-positive naive CD8 T cells. Study findings and constraints: The authors found comparable surface CD5 between naive subsets and inferred TCR strength from TRB CDR3 properties. TRB CDR3s of CXCR3-positive naive cells were more hydrophobic than those of CXCR3-negative naive cells.

This clonotype is labeled medium-sized based on frequency. Its antigen is not identified. Per the germline V gene, CDR1 is LGHDT and CDR2 is YNNKEL (reference sequence). The CDR3 is 14 residues long. The libraries of TRB cDNA were constructed through 5' RACE using UMI labels. TCRdb re-analyzed the 5' RACE reads; it lists each CDR3 protein once, without DNA. The sample totals approximately 48,000 distinct CDR3 sequences; its top ten clones hold about 0.5%. The specimen was naive CXCR3+ CD8+ T cells from blood. Regarding subset: CD45RO-CCR7+CD27+CD95- naive CD8+ T cells expressing CXCR3 (TNR3+). The TCR was taken from a human donor in good health. Some clones in this sample may be carry-over from other donors' samples. The V call is TRBV3-1, the J call TRBJ2-3. CDR3 region: CASSQERRTDTQYF.